This T cell receptor (beta chain) was sequenced for a study of neurological immune-mediated disorders (dated by TCRdb to between 2018 and 2021). Looking at the study overall: Of the roughly 34 multiple sclerosis patients, around 30 had relapsing-remitting MS and 3 had secondary progressive MS. Using UMI-based sequencing, the study compared peripheral blood TCR-beta repertoires from patients with HTLV-I-associated myelopathy (HAM/TSP), patients with multiple sclerosis, and healthy controls. The roughly 100 TCR-beta libraries covered PBMC samples along with longitudinal samples, technical triplicates, and paired sorted CD4+ and CD8+ T-cell subsets. The cohort included approximately 70 subjects: around 15 with HAM/TSP, around 34 with multiple sclerosis, and 20 healthy controls.

Overall study outcomes, separate from this receptor: TCR clonal expansion was highest in HAM/TSP patients and lowest in MS patients, with MS patients falling below even healthy controls. Phylogenetic analysis grouped repertoires from 18 of 34 MS patients into a cluster of related CDR3 sequences, suggesting a possible repertoire-level signature. Across subjects, expanded clones never shared an identical CDR3 amino acid sequence, which suggests that the TCR-beta repertoires in every group were private. The MS cluster was not associated with any clinical or MRI features, and the authors stated that larger cohorts are needed.

Unsorted PBMC libraries were generated from 2 million PBMCs stored in RNAlater at -80 °C until RNA extraction. The multiple sclerosis patients were enrolled in a US clinical protocol that used magnetic resonance imaging to evaluate disease progression. Peripheral blood was subjected to Ficoll-Hypaque density gradient centrifugation to isolate PBMCs, which were then cryopreserved in liquid nitrogen. This clonotype was seen repeatedly, ten times or more. This clone's antigen is unknown. Per-nucleotide qualities are absent, and no much larger clonotype sits a single base away. The CDR3 starts with the cysteine, ends with the phenylalanine, and has 12 residues. Of the read, only the CDR3 DNA is kept; its 36 bases are in frame from base 1. From the germline V gene (reference sequence), CDR1 is DFQATT and CDR2 is SNEGSKA. Clipping removes 5 bases from V and 7 bases from J, with 5 as the unmatched junction base count.

cDNA was synthesized by template-switch 5'RACE using a primer carrying a 10-nucleotide random unique molecular identifier by which each TCR transcript was tagged. Every sequencing run yielded over 170 million TCR-beta sequences covering 15-18 subjects. Total RNA was extracted with the RNeasy kit. Using the KAPA Real-time Library Amplification kit, TCR-beta VDJ regions were amplified with primers for the TCR constant region and the 5'RACE anchor. Sample indexes and Illumina adaptors were added in a first PCR, and a second PCR then increased library yield. After Ampure bead purification, the TCR product of roughly 650 bp was size-selected on a 2% E-gel SizeSelection system. Before pooling, library quality was assessed on a Bioanalyzer, concentration was determined with Qubit, and library quantification was performed with the Kapa Library Quantification kit. Libraries were sequenced paired-end 2 x 150 bp on an Illumina HiSeq 2500. To increase sequence diversity, roughly 24-32% phiX was spiked into each library pool. As for how the authors treated the data: Quality-filtered reads were processed with the UMI-based MiGEC pipeline, which removed over 75% of raw TCR sequences during error correction. VDJ genes were aligned to IMGT germline references, and each clonotype was defined by a unique CDR3 amino acid sequence together with V-J genes. Clonal expansion, Shannon diversity, and CDR3 relatedness (CalcPairwiseDistances, ClusterSamples) were evaluated with VDJtools, and phylogenetic trees were built with CLCbio workbench. Clones with at least 8 unique UMIs were defined as expanded, with this threshold being based on coefficient-of-variation modelling across technical triplicates. TCRdb applied fastp at Q25 and MiXCR to the public reads, then kept only in-frame beta chains. Each record represents a unique CDR3 protein, reported with the most common genes and DNA among its rows. The V and J calls were determined by TCRdb, not by the authors. This sample lists 65,000 to 90,000 distinct CDR3 sequences; 3.2% were detected once. Jointly, the top ten make up about 5% of the sample.

This clonotype was obtained from a woman aged 45 to 65 with multiple sclerosis. The chain couples TRBV20-1 to TRBJ1-2; a stretch of 9 junction bases matches TRBD1. Sequencing used PBMCs. The DNA is as follows: TGCAGTGCTCGACAGGGGGAACTTGGCTACACCTTC. Its protein product is CSARQGELGYTF.